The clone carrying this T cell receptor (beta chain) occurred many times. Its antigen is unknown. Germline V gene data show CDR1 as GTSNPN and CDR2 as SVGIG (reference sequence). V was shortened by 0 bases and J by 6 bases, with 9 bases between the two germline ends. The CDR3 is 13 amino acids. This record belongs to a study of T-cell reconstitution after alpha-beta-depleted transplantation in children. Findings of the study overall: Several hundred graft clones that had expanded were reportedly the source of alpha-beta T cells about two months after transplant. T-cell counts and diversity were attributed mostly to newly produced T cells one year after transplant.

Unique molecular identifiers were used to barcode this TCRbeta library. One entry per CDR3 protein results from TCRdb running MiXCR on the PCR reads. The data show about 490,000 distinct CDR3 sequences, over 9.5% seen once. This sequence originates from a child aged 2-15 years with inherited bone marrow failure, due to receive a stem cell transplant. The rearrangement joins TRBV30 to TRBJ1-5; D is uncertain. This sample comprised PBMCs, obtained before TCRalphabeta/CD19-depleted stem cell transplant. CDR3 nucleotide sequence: TGTGCCTGGAGTGTAGGATTCAGTCAGCCCCAGCATTTT. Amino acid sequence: CAWSVGFSQPQHF. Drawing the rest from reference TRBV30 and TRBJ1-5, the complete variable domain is SQTIHQWPATLVQPVGSPLSLECTVEGTSNPNLYWYRQAAGRGLQLLFYSVGIGQISSEVPQNLSASRPQDRQFILSSKKLLLSDSGFYLCAWSVGFSQPQHFGDGTRLSIL.